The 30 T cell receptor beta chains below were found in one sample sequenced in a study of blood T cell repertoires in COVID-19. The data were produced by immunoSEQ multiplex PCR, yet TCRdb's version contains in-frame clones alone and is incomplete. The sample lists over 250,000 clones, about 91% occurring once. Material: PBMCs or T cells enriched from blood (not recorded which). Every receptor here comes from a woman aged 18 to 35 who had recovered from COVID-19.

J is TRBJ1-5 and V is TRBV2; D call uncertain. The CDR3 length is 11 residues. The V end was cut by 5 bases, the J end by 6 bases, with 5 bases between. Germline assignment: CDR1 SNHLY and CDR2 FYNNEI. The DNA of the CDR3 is TGTGCCAGCAGTCTAAGTCAGCCCCAGCATTTT. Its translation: CASSLSQPQHF.

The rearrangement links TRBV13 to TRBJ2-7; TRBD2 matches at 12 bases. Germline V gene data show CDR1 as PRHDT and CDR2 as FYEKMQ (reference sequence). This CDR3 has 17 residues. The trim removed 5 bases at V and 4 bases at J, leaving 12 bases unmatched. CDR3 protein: CASSPRGGGLAGYEQYF. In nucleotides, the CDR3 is TGTGCCAGCAGCCCAAGGGGTGGGGGACTAGCGGGTTACGAGCAGTACTTC.

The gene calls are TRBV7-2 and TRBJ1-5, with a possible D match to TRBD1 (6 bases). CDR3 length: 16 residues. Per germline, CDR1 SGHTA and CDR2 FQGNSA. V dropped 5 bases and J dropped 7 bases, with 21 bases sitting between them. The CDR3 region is CASSLGGGRGWQPQHF. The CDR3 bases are TGTGCCAGCAGCCTAGGGGGGGGCAGGGGCTGGCAGCCCCAGCATTTT.

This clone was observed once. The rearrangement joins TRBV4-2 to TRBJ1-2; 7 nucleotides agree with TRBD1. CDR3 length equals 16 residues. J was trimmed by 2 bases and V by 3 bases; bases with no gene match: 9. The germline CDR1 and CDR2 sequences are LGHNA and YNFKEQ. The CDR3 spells CASSQRSGQINYGYTF. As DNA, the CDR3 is TGTGCCAGCAGCCAGAGGTCGGGACAGATAAACTATGGCTACACCTTC.

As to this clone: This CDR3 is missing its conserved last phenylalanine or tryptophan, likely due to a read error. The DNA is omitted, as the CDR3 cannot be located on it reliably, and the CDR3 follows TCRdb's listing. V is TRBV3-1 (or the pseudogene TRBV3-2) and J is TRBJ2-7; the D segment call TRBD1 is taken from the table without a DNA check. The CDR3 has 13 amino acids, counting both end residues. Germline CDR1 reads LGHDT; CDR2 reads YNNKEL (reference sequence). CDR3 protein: CASSPRSDRTPNG.

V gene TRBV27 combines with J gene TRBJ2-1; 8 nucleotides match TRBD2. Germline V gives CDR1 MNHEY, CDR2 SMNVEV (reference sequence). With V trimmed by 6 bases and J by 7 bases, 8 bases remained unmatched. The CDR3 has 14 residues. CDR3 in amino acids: CASRGREVSNEQFF. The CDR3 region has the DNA TGTGCCAGCAGGGGGCGGGAGGTATCAAATGAGCAGTTCTTC.

Here the CDR3 DNA reads TGTGCCAGCAGCCGACAGAGCTCCTACAATGAGCAGTTCTTC. It is translated as CASSRQSSYNEQFF. The chain combines TRBV3-1 (or the pseudogene TRBV3-2) with TRBJ2-1; D is possibly TRBD1 (5 bases). Per the germline V gene, CDR1 is LGHDT and CDR2 is YNNKEL (reference sequence). The CDR3 length is 14 residues. V lost 4 bases, J lost 0 bases, and 7 bases lay in between.

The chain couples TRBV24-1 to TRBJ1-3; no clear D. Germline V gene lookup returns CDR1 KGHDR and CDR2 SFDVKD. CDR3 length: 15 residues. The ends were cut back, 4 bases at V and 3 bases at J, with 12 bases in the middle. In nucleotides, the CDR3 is TGTGCCACCAGTGACCCCTTGGAGGGTGGAAACACCATATATTTT. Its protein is CATSDPLEGGNTIYF.

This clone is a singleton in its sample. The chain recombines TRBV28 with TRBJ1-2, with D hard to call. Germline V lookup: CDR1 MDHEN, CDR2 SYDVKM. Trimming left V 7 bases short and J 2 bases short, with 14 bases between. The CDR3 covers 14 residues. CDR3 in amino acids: CASTTAGLNYGYTF. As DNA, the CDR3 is TGTGCCAGCACCACCGCAGGACTAAACTATGGCTACACCTTC.

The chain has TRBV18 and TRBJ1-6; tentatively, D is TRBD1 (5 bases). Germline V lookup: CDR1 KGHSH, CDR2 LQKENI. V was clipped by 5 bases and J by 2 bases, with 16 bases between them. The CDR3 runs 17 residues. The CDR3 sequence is CASSEFPPGPYNSPLHF. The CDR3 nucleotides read TGTGCCAGCTCAGAATTTCCGCCAGGGCCCTATAATTCACCCCTCCACTTT.

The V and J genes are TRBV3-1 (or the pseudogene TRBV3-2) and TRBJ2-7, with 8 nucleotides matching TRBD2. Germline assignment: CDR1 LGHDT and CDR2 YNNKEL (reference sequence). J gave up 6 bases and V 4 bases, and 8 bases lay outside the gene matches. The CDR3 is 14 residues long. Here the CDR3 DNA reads TGTGCCAGCAGCCCGGGACTAGGATCTGGCGAGCAGTACTTC. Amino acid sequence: CASSPGLGSGEQYF.

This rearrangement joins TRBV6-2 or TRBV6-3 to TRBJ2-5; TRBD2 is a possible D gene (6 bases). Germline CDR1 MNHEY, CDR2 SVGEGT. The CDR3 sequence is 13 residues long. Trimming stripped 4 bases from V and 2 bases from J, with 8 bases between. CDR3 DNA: TGTGCCAGCAGTTTCGGAGGGCAAGAGACCCAGTACTTC. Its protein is CASSFGGQETQYF.

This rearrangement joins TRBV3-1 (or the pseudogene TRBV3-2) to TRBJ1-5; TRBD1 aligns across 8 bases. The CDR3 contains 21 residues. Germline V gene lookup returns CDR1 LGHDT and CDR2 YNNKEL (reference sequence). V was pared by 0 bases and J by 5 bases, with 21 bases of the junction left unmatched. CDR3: CASSQDTGPEQDRVSDQPQHF. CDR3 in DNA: TGTGCCAGCAGCCAAGACACCGGACCGGAACAGGACAGGGTGAGCGATCAGCCCCAGCATTTT.

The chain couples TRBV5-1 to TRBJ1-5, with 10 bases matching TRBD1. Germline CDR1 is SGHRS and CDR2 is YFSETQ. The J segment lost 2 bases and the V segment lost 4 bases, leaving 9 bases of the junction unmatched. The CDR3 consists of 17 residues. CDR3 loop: CASSPGTGAIGNQPQHF. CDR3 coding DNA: TGCGCCAGCAGCCCCGGGACAGGGGCAATTGGCAATCAGCCCCAGCATTTT.

The CDR3 nucleotides read TGCGCCAGCAGTGAGTCGAAGGCCGCAGGGAACAATTCACCCCTCCACTTT. Protein sequence: CASSESKAAGNNSPLHF. The rearrangement joins TRBV10-1 to TRBJ1-6, with D perhaps matching TRBD1 (5 bases). The V end lost 0 bases, the J end lost 7 bases, and 16 bases lay between the germline ends. This CDR3 region has 17 residues. CDR1 is WNHNN, CDR2 SYGVQD, per germline (reference sequence).

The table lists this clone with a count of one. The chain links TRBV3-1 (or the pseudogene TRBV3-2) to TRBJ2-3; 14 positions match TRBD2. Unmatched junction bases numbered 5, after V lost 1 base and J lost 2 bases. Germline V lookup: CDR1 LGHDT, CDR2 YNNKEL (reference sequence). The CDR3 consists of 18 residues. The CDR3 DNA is TGTGCCAGCAGCCAAGGACTAGCGGGAGGGCCTACCACAGATACGCAGTATTTT. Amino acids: CASSQGLAGGPTTDTQYF.

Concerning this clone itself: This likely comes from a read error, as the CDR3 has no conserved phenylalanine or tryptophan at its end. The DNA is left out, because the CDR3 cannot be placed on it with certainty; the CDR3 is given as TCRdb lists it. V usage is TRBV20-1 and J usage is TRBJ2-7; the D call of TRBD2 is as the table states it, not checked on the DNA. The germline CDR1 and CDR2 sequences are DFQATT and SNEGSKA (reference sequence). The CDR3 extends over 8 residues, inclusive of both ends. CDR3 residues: CSASHGGL.

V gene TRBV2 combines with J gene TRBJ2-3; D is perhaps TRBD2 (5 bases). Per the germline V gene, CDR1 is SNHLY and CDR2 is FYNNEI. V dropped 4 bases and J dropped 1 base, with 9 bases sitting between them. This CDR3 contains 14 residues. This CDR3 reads CASSVLARTDTQYF. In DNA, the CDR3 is TGTGCCAGCAGTGTTCTAGCCCGCACAGATACGCAGTATTTT.

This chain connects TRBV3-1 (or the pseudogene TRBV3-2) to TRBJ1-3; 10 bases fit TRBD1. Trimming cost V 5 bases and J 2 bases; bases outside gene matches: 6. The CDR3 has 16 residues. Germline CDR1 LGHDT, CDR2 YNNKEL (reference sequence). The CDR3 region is CASSDYGTGAGNTIYF. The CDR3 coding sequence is TGTGCCAGCAGCGACTACGGGACAGGGGCTGGAAACACCATATATTTT.

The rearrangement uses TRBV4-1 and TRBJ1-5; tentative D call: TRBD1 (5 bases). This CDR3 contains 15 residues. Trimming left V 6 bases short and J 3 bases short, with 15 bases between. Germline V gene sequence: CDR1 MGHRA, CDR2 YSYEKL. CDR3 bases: TGCGCCAGCAGTCCAAATCAGGGTCCCAATCAGCCCCAGCATTTT. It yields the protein CASSPNQGPNQPQHF.

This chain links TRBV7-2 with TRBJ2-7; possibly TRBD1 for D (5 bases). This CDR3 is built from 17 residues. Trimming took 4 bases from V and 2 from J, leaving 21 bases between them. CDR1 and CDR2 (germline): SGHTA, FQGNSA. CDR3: CASSSEHDRRRPYEQYF. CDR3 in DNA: TGTGCCAGCAGCTCCGAACACGACAGAAGGAGACCCTACGAGCAGTACTTC. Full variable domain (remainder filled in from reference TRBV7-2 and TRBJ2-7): GAGVSQSPSNKVTEKGKDVELRCDPISGHTALYWYRQSLGQGLEFLIYFQGNSAPDKSGLPSDRFSAERTGGSVSTLTIQRTQQEDSAVYLCASSSEHDRRRPYEQYFGPGTRLTVT.

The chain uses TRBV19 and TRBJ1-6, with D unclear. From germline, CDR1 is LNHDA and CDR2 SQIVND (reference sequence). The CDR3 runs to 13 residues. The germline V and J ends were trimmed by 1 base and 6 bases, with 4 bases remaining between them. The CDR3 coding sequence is TGTGCCAGTAGTATAGTAGTTAATTCACCCCTCCACTTT. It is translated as CASSIVVNSPLHF.

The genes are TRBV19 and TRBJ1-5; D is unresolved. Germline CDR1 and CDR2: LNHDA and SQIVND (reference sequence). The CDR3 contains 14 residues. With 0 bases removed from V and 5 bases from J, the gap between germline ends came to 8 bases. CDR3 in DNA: TGTGCCAGTAGTATAGAGGCGGATTATCAGCCCCAGCATTTT. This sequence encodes CASSIEADYQPQHF.

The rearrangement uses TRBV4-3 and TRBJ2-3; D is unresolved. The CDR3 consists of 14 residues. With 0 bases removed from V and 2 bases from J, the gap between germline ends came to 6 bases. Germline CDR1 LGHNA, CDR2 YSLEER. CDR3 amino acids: CASSQDHYTDTQYF. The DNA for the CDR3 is TGCGCCAGCAGCCAAGACCACTACACAGATACGCAGTATTTT.

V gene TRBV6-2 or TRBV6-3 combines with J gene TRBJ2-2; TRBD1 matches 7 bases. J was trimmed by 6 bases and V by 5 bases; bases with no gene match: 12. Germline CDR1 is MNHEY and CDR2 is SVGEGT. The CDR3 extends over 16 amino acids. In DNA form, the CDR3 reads TGTGCCAGCAGTCGTACGACAGGGTTGGTCCCCGGGGAGCTGTTTTTT. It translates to CASSRTTGLVPGELFF.

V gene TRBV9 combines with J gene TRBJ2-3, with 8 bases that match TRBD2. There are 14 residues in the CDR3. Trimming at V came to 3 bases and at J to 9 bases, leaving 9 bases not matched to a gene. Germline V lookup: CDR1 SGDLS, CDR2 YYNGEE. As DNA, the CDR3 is TGTGCCAGCAGCGGAGGCGGGGGGACTTGGACGCAGTATTTT. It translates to CASSGGGGTWTQYF.

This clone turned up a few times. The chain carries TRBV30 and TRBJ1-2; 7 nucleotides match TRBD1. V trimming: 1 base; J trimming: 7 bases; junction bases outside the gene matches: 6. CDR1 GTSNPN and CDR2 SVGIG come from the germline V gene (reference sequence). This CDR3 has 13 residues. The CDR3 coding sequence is TGTGCCTGGAGTGAAGGGGGCGCTTTTGGCTACACCTTC. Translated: CAWSEGGAFGYTF.

CDR3 coding DNA: TGTGCCAGCAGTTTATACGGACTAGCGGGAGGGAGGCCAGATACGCAGTATTTT. Amino acid sequence: CASSLYGLAGGRPDTQYF. The chain is built from TRBV27 and TRBJ2-3, with 15 bases fitting TRBD2. The CDR3 runs 18 residues. Germline V gene sequence: CDR1 MNHEY, CDR2 SMNVEV (reference sequence). The ends lost 1 base at V and 4 bases at J; junction bases unmatched: 6.

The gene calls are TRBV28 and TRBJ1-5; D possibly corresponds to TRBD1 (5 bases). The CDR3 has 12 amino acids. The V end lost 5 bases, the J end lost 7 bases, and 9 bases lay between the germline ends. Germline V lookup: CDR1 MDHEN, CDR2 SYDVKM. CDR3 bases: TGTGCCAGCAGTACCCCAGGGCAGCCCCAGCATTTT. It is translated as CASSTPGQPQHF. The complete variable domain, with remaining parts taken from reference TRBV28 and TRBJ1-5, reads DVKVTQSSRYLVKRTGEKVFLECVQDMDHENMFWYRQDPGLGLRLIYFSYDVKMKEKGDIPEGYSVSREKKERFSLILESASTNQTSMYLCASSTPGQPQHFGDGTRLSIL.

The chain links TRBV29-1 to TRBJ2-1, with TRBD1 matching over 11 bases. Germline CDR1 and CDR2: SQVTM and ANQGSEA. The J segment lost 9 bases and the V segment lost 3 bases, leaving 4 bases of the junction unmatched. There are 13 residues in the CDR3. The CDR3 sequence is CSVEDRGQVEQFF. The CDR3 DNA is TGCAGCGTTGAGGACAGGGGGCAGGTTGAGCAGTTCTTC.